The source of this T cell receptor (beta chain) is a study of CD8+CD57+ T cells in acquired aplastic anemia. The study's findings and limits: Sharing between patients and controls was observed for roughly 30 CD8+ CDR3 sequences.

The sample holds many counts of this clonotype. Its antigen remains unidentified. According to the study, genomic DNA was the template for TCR beta VDJ and CDR3 profiling. One entry per CDR3 protein results from TCRdb running MiXCR on the reads. The data contain 250,000 to 300,000 distinct CDR3 sequences, approximately 57% of them singletons. V lost 4 bases and J 1 base, leaving 13 bases between the germline ends. Germline lookup yields CDR1 SGHTA and CDR2 FQGTGA. This CDR3 is built from 15 residues. The clonotype comes from a human donor with severe aplastic anemia or a healthy control (not recorded which). The gene calls are TRBV7-3 and TRBJ1-1; no definite D call. The specimen sequenced was sorted CD4+, CD8+, or CD8+CD57+ T cells (not recorded which) from PBMCs. The CDR3 region has the DNA TGTGCCAGCAGCTCCCAATCGGGCCCGAACACTGAAGCTTTCTTT. It codes for CASSSQSGPNTEAFF.